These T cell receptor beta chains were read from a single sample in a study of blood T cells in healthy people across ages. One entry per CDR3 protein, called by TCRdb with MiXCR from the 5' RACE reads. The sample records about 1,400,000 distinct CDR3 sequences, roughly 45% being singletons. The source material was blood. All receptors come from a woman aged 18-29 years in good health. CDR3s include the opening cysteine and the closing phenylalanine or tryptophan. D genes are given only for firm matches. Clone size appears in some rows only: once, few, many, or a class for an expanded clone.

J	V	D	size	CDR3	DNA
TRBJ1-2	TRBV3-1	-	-	CASSQGGGRDYGYTF	TGTGCCAGCAGCCAAGGCGGGGGGCGGGACTATGGCTACACCTTC
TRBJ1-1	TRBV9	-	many	CASSVELNTEAFF	TGTGCCAGCAGCGTAGAACTGAACACTGAAGCTTTCTTT
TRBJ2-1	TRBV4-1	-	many	CASSQVGGPGSHEQFF	TGCGCCAGCAGCCAAGTAGGGGGTCCAGGTTCGCATGAGCAGTTCTTC
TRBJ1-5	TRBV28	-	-	CASVGTGRGQPQHF	TGTGCCAGCGTAGGTACAGGGCGGGGCCAGCCCCAGCATTTT
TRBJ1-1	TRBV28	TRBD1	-	CASSSGAGGLTEAFF	TGTGCCAGCAGTTCCGGGGCAGGGGGCCTCACTGAAGCTTTCTTT
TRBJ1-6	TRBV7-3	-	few	CASSASGSQDSPLHF	TGTGCCAGCAGCGCCTCCGGGAGCCAGGATTCACCCCTCCACTTT
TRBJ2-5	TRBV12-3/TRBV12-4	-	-	CASKRGGTETQYF	TGTGCCAGCAAGAGGGGTGGTACGGAGACCCAGTACTTC
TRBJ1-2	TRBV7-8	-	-	CASSWGGFGGYTF	TGTGCCAGCAGCTGGGGGGGCTTTGGGGGCTACACCTTC
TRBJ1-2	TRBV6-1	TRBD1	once	CASSLKEGQGGYGYTF	TGTGCCAGCAGTCTAAAGGAGGGACAGGGGGGCTATGGCTACACCTTC
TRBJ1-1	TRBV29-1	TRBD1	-	CSVRGDTEAFF	TGCAGCGTCAGGGGGGACACTGAAGCTTTCTTT
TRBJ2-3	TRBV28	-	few	CASSWGLGPSYADTQYF	TGTGCCAGCAGTTGGGGGTTGGGACCCTCGTACGCAGATACGCAGTATTTT
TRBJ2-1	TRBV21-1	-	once	CASSKVGTGTGIYNEQFF	-
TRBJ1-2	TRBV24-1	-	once	CATSDAGSYGHTF	TGTGCCACCAGTGATGCAGGGAGCTATGGCCACACCTTC
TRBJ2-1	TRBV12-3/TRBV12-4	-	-	CANSSALRAQFF	TGTGCCAACAGTTCGGCCCTCCGCGCGCAGTTCTTC
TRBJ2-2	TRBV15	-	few	CATSRGAEATGELFF	TGTGCCACCAGCAGAGGTGCGGAGGCCACCGGGGAGCTGTTTTTT
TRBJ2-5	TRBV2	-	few	CASILSNPETQYF	TGTGCCAGCATCCTCAGCAATCCGGAGACCCAGTACTTC
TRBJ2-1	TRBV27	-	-	CASSARNNEQFF	TGTGCCAGCAGTGCTCGGAACAATGAGCAGTTCTTC
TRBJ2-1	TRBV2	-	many	CASRLGGNNEQFF	TGTGCCAGCCGACTAGGGGGTAACAATGAGCAGTTCTTC
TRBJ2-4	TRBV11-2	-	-	CASSLLLGTERAKNIQYF	TGTGCCAGCAGCTTACTCCTCGGGACGGAAAGAGCCAAAAACATTCAGTACTTC
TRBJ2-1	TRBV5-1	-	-	CASSTNWDYNEQFF	TGCGCCAGCAGCACCAACTGGGACTACAATGAGCAGTTCTTC
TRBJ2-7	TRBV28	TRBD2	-	CASREGLAGTRVGEQYF	TGTGCCAGCAGGGAGGGACTAGCGGGGACCAGAGTGGGTGAGCAGTACTTC
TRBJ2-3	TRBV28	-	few	CASSLGAIPSTDTQYF	TGTGCCAGCAGTTTGGGGGCTATCCCTAGCACAGATACGCAGTATTTT
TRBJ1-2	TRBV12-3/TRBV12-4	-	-	CASRFDSYYGYTF	TGTGCCAGCCGTTTCGACAGCTACTATGGCTACACCTTC
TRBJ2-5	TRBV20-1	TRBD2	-	CSAPLAGGRETQYF	TGCAGTGCCCCACTAGCGGGGGGGCGCGAGACCCAGTACTTC
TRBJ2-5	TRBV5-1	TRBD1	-	CANSLDGQARGRDEQYF	TGCGCCAACAGCTTGGATGGACAGGCCCGCGGAAGGGATGAGCAGTACTTC
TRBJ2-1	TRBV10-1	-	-	CASSGWTRNEQFF	TGCGCCAGCAGTGGGTGGACTCGGAATGAGCAGTTCTTC
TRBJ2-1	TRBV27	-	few	CASSHIQHQTYNEQFF	TGTGCCAGCAGTCACATACAGCACCAGACCTACAATGAGCAGTTCTTC
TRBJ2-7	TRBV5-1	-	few	CASSLVPDLYEQYF	TGCGCCAGCAGCTTGGTTCCCGACCTCTACGAGCAGTACTTC
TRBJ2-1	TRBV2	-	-	CATFRSRGLYNEQFF	TGTGCCACCTTTCGGTCGAGGGGCCTTTACAATGAGCAGTTCTTC
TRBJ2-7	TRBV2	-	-	CASSERLGNGEQYF	TGTGCCAGCAGTGAGAGACTAGGGAACGGCGAGCAGTACTTC
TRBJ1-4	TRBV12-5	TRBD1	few	CASGPSQGAEKLFF	TGTGCTAGTGGTCCTAGTCAGGGGGCTGAAAAACTGTTTTTT
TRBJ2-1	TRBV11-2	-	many	CASSRGSSSRTNEQFF	TGTGCCAGCAGCCGGGGGAGTAGCAGTAGGACGAATGAGCAGTTCTTC
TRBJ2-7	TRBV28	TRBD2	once	CTSRSSREGKNEQYF	TGTACCAGCAGGTCCTCGCGGGAGGGTAAGAACGAGCAGTACTTC
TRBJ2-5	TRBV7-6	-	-	CASSPIYGERRLQETQYF	TGTGCCAGCAGCCCTATATATGGGGAGCGGAGGCTCCAAGAGACCCAGTACTTC
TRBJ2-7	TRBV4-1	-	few	CASSQRLAPSYEQYF	TGCGCCAGCAGCCAACGGCTAGCGCCCTCCTACGAGCAGTACTTC
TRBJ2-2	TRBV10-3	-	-	CAISQRIGELFF	TGTGCCATCAGCCAGAGAATAGGGGAGCTGTTTTTT
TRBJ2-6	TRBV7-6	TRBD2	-	CASSWTSGASGANVLTF	TGTGCCAGCAGCTGGACTAGCGGGGCCTCTGGGGCCAACGTCCTGACTTTC
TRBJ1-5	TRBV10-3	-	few	CAISEGEQPQHF	TGTGCCATCAGTGAAGGGGAACAGCCCCAGCATTTT
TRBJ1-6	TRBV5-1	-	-	CASSPNPGYSPLHF	TGCGCCAGCAGCCCCAACCCGGGTTATTCACCCCTCCACTTT
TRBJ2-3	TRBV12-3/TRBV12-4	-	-	CASSSPETTLPDTQYF	TGTGCCAGCAGTTCGCCGGAGACTACACTTCCAGATACGCAGTATTTT
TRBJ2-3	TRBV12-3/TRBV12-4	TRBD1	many	CASSTRQGSTDTQYF	TGTGCCAGCAGTACAAGACAGGGCAGCACAGATACGCAGTATTTT
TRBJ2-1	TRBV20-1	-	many	CSPHPHEQFF	TGCAGCCCCCATCCTCATGAGCAGTTCTTC
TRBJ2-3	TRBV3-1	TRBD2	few	CASSQDRAGVADTQYF	TGTGCCAGCAGCCAAGATCGAGCGGGAGTCGCAGATACGCAGTATTTT
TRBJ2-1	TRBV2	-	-	CASSETSNSYNEQFF	TGTGCCAGCAGTGAAACAAGTAACTCCTACAATGAGCAGTTCTTC
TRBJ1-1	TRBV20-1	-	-	CTGLVSANTEAFF	TGCACCGGTCTTGTTAGTGCGAACACTGAAGCTTTCTTT
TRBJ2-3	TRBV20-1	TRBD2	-	CSASRRESLDTQYF	TGCAGTGCTAGTCGGCGGGAGAGCCTAGATACGCAGTATTTT
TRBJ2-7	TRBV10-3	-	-	CAIRDLGSPDYEQYF	TGTGCCATCAGGGACTTAGGCAGCCCTGACTACGAGCAGTACTTC
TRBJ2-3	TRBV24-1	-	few	CATRPGTSTDTQYF	TGTGCCACCAGACCCGGGACTAGCACAGATACGCAGTATTTT
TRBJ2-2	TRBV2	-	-	CASSGQGPGELFF	TGTGCCAGCAGTGGGCAGGGTCCAGGGGAGCTGTTTTTT
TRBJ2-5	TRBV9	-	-	CASSVGSTTQETQYF	TGTGCCAGCAGCGTAGGGTCGACCACCCAAGAGACCCAGTACTTC
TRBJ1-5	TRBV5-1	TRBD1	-	CASSLGYDSTQGGGGQPQHF	TGCGCCAGCAGCTTAGGATACGACTCGACACAAGGAGGGGGCGGGCAGCCCCAGCATTTT
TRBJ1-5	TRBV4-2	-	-	CASSQEVAGARNQPQHF	TGTGCCAGCAGCCAAGAAGTCGCGGGGGCACGCAATCAGCCCCAGCATTTT
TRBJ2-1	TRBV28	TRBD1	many	CASSGRDRSYNEQFF	TGTGCCAGCAGTGGTCGGGACAGGTCCTACAATGAGCAGTTCTTC
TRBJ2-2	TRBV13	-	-	CASSFFVAGELFF	TGTGCCAGCAGCTTCTTTGTCGCCGGGGAGCTGTTTTTT
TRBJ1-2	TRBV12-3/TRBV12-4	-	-	CASSLGAGQGLNYGYTF	TGTGCCAGCAGTTTGGGTGCTGGCCAAGGGCTGAACTATGGCTACACCTTC
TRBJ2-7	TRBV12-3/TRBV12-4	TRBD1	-	CASSQGQGKSSYEQYF	TGTGCCAGCAGCCAGGGACAGGGAAAGAGCTCCTACGAGCAGTACTTC
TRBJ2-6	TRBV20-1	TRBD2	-	CSARLSSGRAGANVLTF	TGCAGTGCTAGACTCTCTAGCGGGAGGGCTGGGGCCAACGTCCTGACTTTC
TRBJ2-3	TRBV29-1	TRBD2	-	CSVDSGLAGVGTQYF	TGCAGCGTTGATTCGGGACTAGCGGGAGTTGGTACGCAGTATTTT
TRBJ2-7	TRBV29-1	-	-	CSVDGQGYNEQYF	TGCAGCGTAGACGGCCAGGGTTACAATGAGCAGTACTTC
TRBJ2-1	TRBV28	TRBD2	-	CASSSAGVYNEQFF	TGTGCCAGCAGTTCGGCGGGGGTCTACAATGAGCAGTTCTTC